The rows below give T cell receptor beta chains drawn from one sample of a study of shared clonotypes between healthy human individuals. The data were produced by immunoSEQ multiplex PCR, yet TCRdb's version contains in-frame clones alone and is incomplete. The sample contains hundreds of thousands of clones, 85% to 95% of which appear only once. The material sequenced was naive CD8+ T cells sorted from blood. Source of these receptors: a woman aged 30 to 39 in good health. CDR3s include the opening cysteine and the closing phenylalanine or tryptophan. The D gene is left open where the match is weak. Expanded clones are given a class, and other clones once, few, many or no size at all.

clone_size: NA
d_call: NA
v_call: TRBV5-6
j_call: TRBJ2-2
cdr3_nt: TGTGCCAGCAGCTTAGTTGAAGGGGAGCTGTTTTTT
cdr3_aa: CASSLVEGELFF

clone_size: NA
d_call: NA
v_call: TRBV2
j_call: TRBJ1-2
cdr3_nt: TGTGCCAGCAGTGAAGCGTTGGCGGACTATGGCTACACCTTC
cdr3_aa: CASSEALADYGYTF

clone_size: NA
d_call: NA
v_call: TRBV5-6
j_call: TRBJ2-7
cdr3_nt: TGTGCCAGCAGCTTGGTCCGGGGGTACGAGCAGTACTTC
cdr3_aa: CASSLVRGYEQYF

clone_size: NA
d_call: NA
v_call: TRBV27
j_call: TRBJ1-1
cdr3_nt: TGTGCCAGCAGTTCTGCGGGAACTGAAGCTTTCTTT
cdr3_aa: CASSSAGTEAFF

clone_size: NA
d_call: NA
v_call: TRBV4-1
j_call: TRBJ2-7
cdr3_nt: TGCGCCAGCAGCCAAAGCAGGGTTTACGAGCAGTACTTC
cdr3_aa: CASSQSRVYEQYF

clone_size: NA
d_call: TRBD1
v_call: TRBV7-9
j_call: TRBJ2-1
cdr3_nt: TGTGCCAGCAGTTCAGGACAGGGACTTGACAATGAGCAGTTCTTC
cdr3_aa: CASSSGQGLDNEQFF

clone_size: NA
d_call: TRBD1
v_call: TRBV19
j_call: TRBJ1-1
cdr3_nt: TGTGCCAGTAGTATAGAGGGCGCAGGGGGGTACACTGAAGCTTTCTTT
cdr3_aa: CASSIEGAGGYTEAFF

clone_size: NA
d_call: NA
v_call: TRBV29-1
j_call: TRBJ2-2
cdr3_nt: TGCAGCGTTGAGGATACGGGAATCAATACCGGGGAGCTGTTTTTT
cdr3_aa: CSVEDTGINTGELFF

clone_size: NA
d_call: NA
v_call: TRBV7-2
j_call: TRBJ1-3
cdr3_nt: TGTGCCAGCAGCTTGGGGACCTCTGGAAACACCATATATTTT
cdr3_aa: CASSLGTSGNTIYF

clone_size: NA
d_call: NA
v_call: TRBV23-1
j_call: TRBJ1-5
cdr3_nt: TGCGCCAGCAGTCAATTTAAGCTTCAAGAATTGACTGGCAATCAGCCCCAGCATTTT
cdr3_aa: CASSQFKLQELTGNQPQHF

clone_size: NA
d_call: NA
v_call: TRBV15
j_call: TRBJ2-5
cdr3_nt: TGTGCCACCGCGCTCGGTGAGAATTACCAAGAGACCCAGTACTTC
cdr3_aa: CATALGENYQETQYF

clone_size: NA
d_call: NA
v_call: TRBV28
j_call: TRBJ2-7
cdr3_nt: TGTGCCAGCAGTTTGCCGGACAGTGACTACGAGCAGTACTTC
cdr3_aa: CASSLPDSDYEQYF

clone_size: NA
d_call: NA
v_call: TRBV19
j_call: TRBJ2-7
cdr3_nt: TGTGCCAGTAGTATCGGGCCAGGGGAGTCCTACGAGCAGTACTTC
cdr3_aa: CASSIGPGESYEQYF

clone_size: NA
d_call: NA
v_call: TRBV29-1
j_call: TRBJ1-1
cdr3_nt: TGCAGCGTTGAGAGAGGGTGGGGGGCCACTGAAGCTTTCTTT
cdr3_aa: CSVERGWGATEAFF

clone_size: NA
d_call: NA
v_call: TRBV15
j_call: TRBJ2-1
cdr3_nt: TGTGCCACCAGCAGAGATCATTTTTTGGGGGAGGCCTACAATGAGCAGTTCTTC
cdr3_aa: CATSRDHFLGEAYNEQFF

clone_size: NA
d_call: NA
v_call: TRBV4-1
j_call: TRBJ1-1
cdr3_nt: TGCGCCAGCAGCCAAGGCAGGACTGAAGCTTTCTTT
cdr3_aa: CASSQGRTEAFF

clone_size: NA
d_call: TRBD2
v_call: TRBV19
j_call: TRBJ2-7
cdr3_nt: TGTGCCAGTAGCCTAGCGGGAGTAAACGAGCAGTACTTC
cdr3_aa: CASSLAGVNEQYF

clone_size: once
d_call: NA
v_call: TRBV11-2
j_call: TRBJ1-1
cdr3_nt: TGTGCCAGCAGCTTAGCCCGGGGTACTTTCTTT
cdr3_aa: CASSLARGTFF

clone_size: NA
d_call: TRBD1
v_call: TRBV5-8
j_call: TRBJ2-7
cdr3_nt: TGTGCCAGCAGCAACCCTACGCGGACAGGGGCCTACGAGCAGTACTTC
cdr3_aa: CASSNPTRTGAYEQYF

clone_size: few
d_call: NA
v_call: TRBV18
j_call: TRBJ1-4
cdr3_nt: TGTGCCAGCTCACGGGAAACTAATGAAAAACTGTTTTTT
cdr3_aa: CASSRETNEKLFF

clone_size: NA
d_call: NA
v_call: TRBV16
j_call: TRBJ1-2
cdr3_nt: TGTGCCAGCAGCCTCCGGACGGGCTTGGGCTACACCTTC
cdr3_aa: CASSLRTGLGYTF

clone_size: NA
d_call: NA
v_call: TRBV7-6
j_call: TRBJ2-7
cdr3_nt: TGTGCCAGCAGCTCCCGGCCCGGGAGTGCGGCCTACGAGCAGTACTTC
cdr3_aa: CASSSRPGSAAYEQYF

clone_size: once
d_call: TRBD1
v_call: TRBV27
j_call: TRBJ1-4
cdr3_nt: TGTGCCAGCAGTTCCCCCGCAGGGGGAAGTGAAAAACTGTTTTTT
cdr3_aa: CASSSPAGGSEKLFF

clone_size: NA
d_call: NA
v_call: TRBV4-1
j_call: TRBJ2-7
cdr3_nt: TGCGCCAGCAGCCAGACCGACTACAATAACTACGAGCAGTACTTC
cdr3_aa: CASSQTDYNNYEQYF

clone_size: NA
d_call: NA
v_call: TRBV19
j_call: TRBJ2-7
cdr3_nt: TGTGCCAGTAGTATGGGATCCCCCTCCTACGAGCAGTACTTC
cdr3_aa: CASSMGSPSYEQYF

clone_size: NA
d_call: NA
v_call: TRBV7-3
j_call: TRBJ2-3
cdr3_nt: TGTGCCAGCAGCGCCCCTGGGGGTGGAGATACGCAGTATTTT
cdr3_aa: CASSAPGGGDTQYF

clone_size: NA
d_call: TRBD2
v_call: TRBV14
j_call: TRBJ2-1
cdr3_nt: TGTGCCAGCAGCGACAATAGCGGGAGCTCCTACAATGAGCAGTTCTTC
cdr3_aa: CASSDNSGSSYNEQFF

clone_size: once
d_call: NA
v_call: TRBV28
j_call: TRBJ2-2
cdr3_nt: TGTGCCAGCGAAGAGGCGGGACGGAACACCGGGGAGCTGTTTTTT
cdr3_aa: CASEEAGRNTGELFF

clone_size: NA
d_call: TRBD2
v_call: TRBV7-9
j_call: TRBJ2-7
cdr3_nt: TGTGCCAGCAGCGCGAGACTAGCGGGAGGGACCTACGAGCAGTACTTC
cdr3_aa: CASSARLAGGTYEQYF

clone_size: once
d_call: NA
v_call: TRBV7-9
j_call: TRBJ2-5
cdr3_nt: TGTGCCAGCAGCATGGGTCCAGCAAACCAAGAGACCCAGTACTTC
cdr3_aa: CASSMGPANQETQYF

clone_size: NA
d_call: NA
v_call: TRBV13
j_call: TRBJ1-1
cdr3_nt: TGTGCCAGCAGCTTGGAGGGGAACACTGAAGCTTTCTTT
cdr3_aa: CASSLEGNTEAFF

clone_size: NA
d_call: TRBD1
v_call: TRBV28
j_call: TRBJ2-1
cdr3_nt: TGTGCCAGCAGTTGGACAGGGAACAATGAGCAGTTCTTC
cdr3_aa: CASSWTGNNEQFF

clone_size: once
d_call: TRBD1
v_call: TRBV7-8
j_call: TRBJ2-3
cdr3_nt: TGTGCCAGCAGCAACGGGACAGCCGCTTATACGCAGTATTTT
cdr3_aa: CASSNGTAAYTQYF

clone_size: once
d_call: NA
v_call: TRBV7-2
j_call: TRBJ2-1
cdr3_nt: TGTGCCAGCAGCTTAGACTTTGGGGGGAGCTACAATGAGCAGTTCTTC
cdr3_aa: CASSLDFGGSYNEQFF

clone_size: NA
d_call: NA
v_call: TRBV9
j_call: TRBJ2-7
cdr3_nt: TGTGCCAGCAGCGTAGGCCACGCGGCCTACGAGCAGTACTTC
cdr3_aa: CASSVGHAAYEQYF

clone_size: NA
d_call: NA
v_call: TRBV27
j_call: TRBJ1-1
cdr3_nt: TGTGCCAGCAGTGCCATTCCAGGGAACACTGAAGCTTTCTTT
cdr3_aa: CASSAIPGNTEAFF

clone_size: NA
d_call: NA
v_call: TRBV27
j_call: TRBJ1-1
cdr3_nt: TGTGCCAGCGGACTTCAACTTCCTCAGGGCACTGAAGCTTTCTTT
cdr3_aa: CASGLQLPQGTEAFF

clone_size: NA
d_call: NA
v_call: TRBV28
j_call: TRBJ1-5
cdr3_nt: TGTGCCAGTCGGATGGGGGGGAATCAGCCCCAGCATTTT
cdr3_aa: CASRMGGNQPQHF

clone_size: NA
d_call: TRBD1
v_call: TRBV27
j_call: TRBJ1-2
cdr3_nt: TGTGCCAGCAGTACGGGACAGGGTCCTGGCTACACCTTC
cdr3_aa: CASSTGQGPGYTF

clone_size: NA
d_call: TRBD1
v_call: TRBV9
j_call: TRBJ2-1
cdr3_nt: TGTGCCAGCAGCGTAGGCGGGACAGGGGATGAGCAGTTCTTC
cdr3_aa: CASSVGGTGDEQFF

clone_size: NA
d_call: TRBD2
v_call: TRBV2
j_call: TRBJ2-7
cdr3_nt: TGTGCCAGCAGTAAGATGGGACTAGCGGTTATCGTCCCGAGCTCCTACGAGCAGTACTTC
cdr3_aa: CASSKMGLAVIVPSSYEQYF

clone_size: NA
d_call: NA
v_call: TRBV4-1
j_call: TRBJ1-2
cdr3_nt: TGCGCCAGCAGCCAAGAACAGATTAATGGCTACACCTTC
cdr3_aa: CASSQEQINGYTF

clone_size: NA
d_call: NA
v_call: TRBV30
j_call: TRBJ1-1
cdr3_nt: TGTGCCTGGATTTTCCACAGGGAGACTGAAGCTTTCTTT
cdr3_aa: CAWIFHRETEAFF

clone_size: NA
d_call: NA
v_call: TRBV28
j_call: TRBJ2-7
cdr3_nt: TGTGCCAGCAGTTTAGGGGGGCAGGGTTACCCCGAGCAGTACTTC
cdr3_aa: CASSLGGQGYPEQYF

clone_size: NA
d_call: NA
v_call: TRBV27
j_call: TRBJ2-7
cdr3_nt: TGTGCCAGCAGTTTGGGGGTAAGAACCTACGAGCAGTACTTC
cdr3_aa: CASSLGVRTYEQYF

clone_size: NA
d_call: TRBD1
v_call: TRBV27
j_call: TRBJ1-5
cdr3_nt: TGTGCCAGCAAGACAGGGGGCTCTAATCAGCCCCAGCATTTT
cdr3_aa: CASKTGGSNQPQHF

clone_size: NA
d_call: NA
v_call: TRBV6-6
j_call: TRBJ1-1
cdr3_nt: TGTGCCAGCAGCTTCGGGCTAGACACTGAAGCTTTCTTT
cdr3_aa: CASSFGLDTEAFF

clone_size: NA
d_call: NA
v_call: TRBV4-1
j_call: TRBJ1-5
cdr3_nt: TGCGCCAGCAGCCAAGTTTGGACAGACAATCAGCCCCAGCATTTT
cdr3_aa: CASSQVWTDNQPQHF

clone_size: NA
d_call: TRBD2
v_call: TRBV7-9
j_call: TRBJ2-1
cdr3_nt: TGTGCCAGCAGCTCCGGGGACGGACTAGCGGGCGGCAGGGGTGAGCAGTTCTTC
cdr3_aa: CASSSGDGLAGGRGEQFF